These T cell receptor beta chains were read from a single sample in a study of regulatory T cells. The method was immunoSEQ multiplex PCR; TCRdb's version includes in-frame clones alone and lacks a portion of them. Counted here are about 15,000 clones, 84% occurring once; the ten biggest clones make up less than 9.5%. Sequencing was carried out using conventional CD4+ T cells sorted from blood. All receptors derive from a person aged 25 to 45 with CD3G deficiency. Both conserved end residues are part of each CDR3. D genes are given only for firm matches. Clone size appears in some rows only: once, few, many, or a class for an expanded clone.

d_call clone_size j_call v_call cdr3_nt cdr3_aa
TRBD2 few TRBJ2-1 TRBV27 TGTGCCAGCAGCCAAACGAGCGGGAGTGGGCCGAATGAGCAGTTCTTC CASSQTSGSGPNEQFF
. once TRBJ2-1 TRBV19 TGTGCCAGTAGTCACGCAGGGGTGGCGGGGGAGCAGTTCTTC CASSHAGVAGEQFF
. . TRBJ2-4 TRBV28 TGTGCCAGCAGCTTTCGGGCAACCAAAAACATTCAGTACTTC CASSFRATKNIQYF
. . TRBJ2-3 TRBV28 TGTGCCAGCAGTTTTGCAGGCACTCGCACAGATACGCAGTATTTT CASSFAGTRTDTQYF
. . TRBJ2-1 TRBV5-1 TGCGCCAGCAGCAGAACAGGGAGCTCCTACAATGAGCAGTTCTTC CASSRTGSSYNEQFF
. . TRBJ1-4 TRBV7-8 TGTGCCAGCAGCCCTGGTCAGGCGTATGAAAAACTGTTTTTT CASSPGQAYEKLFF
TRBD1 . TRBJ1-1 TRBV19 TGTGCCAGTAGTAAAGTGGGGGGCCAGGGACAGGGAATAACTGAAGCTTTCTTT CASSKVGGQGQGITEAFF
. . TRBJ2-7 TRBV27 TGTGCCAGCAGTTTTCCAGGGGCCGAGCAGTACTTC CASSFPGAEQYF
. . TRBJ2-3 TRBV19 TGTGCCAGTAGCTCGGGTGATCGGCATACGCAGTATTTT CASSSGDRHTQYF
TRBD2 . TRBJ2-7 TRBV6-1 TGTGCCAGCAGTGCGACTAGCGGGGCCTACGAGCAGTACTTC CASSATSGAYEQYF
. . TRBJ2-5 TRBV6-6 TGTGCCAGCAGTTTCGGGACGGTGGGGACCCAGTACTTC CASSFGTVGTQYF
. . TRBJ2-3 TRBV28 TGTGCCAGCAGTTTTTCGACGGACACAGATACGCAGTATTTT CASSFSTDTDTQYF
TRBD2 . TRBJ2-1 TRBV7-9 TGTGCCAGCAGCTTGGCTAGCGGGGGCTACAATGAGCAGTTCTTC CASSLASGGYNEQFF
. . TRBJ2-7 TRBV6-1 TGTGCCAGCAGCTCCGTCGGAAACGAGCAGTACTTC CASSSVGNEQYF
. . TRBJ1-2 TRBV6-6 TGTGCCAGCAGTTACCGGAGTAACTATGGCTACACCTTC CASSYRSNYGYTF
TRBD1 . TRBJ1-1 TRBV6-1 TGTGCCAGCAGTGGCCACAGGGGATGGACTGAAGCTTTCTTT CASSGHRGWTEAFF
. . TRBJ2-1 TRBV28 TGTGCCAGCAGTTTAAACAGGCGGCAAGGCAATGAGCAGTTCTTC CASSLNRRQGNEQFF
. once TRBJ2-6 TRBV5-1 TGCGCCAGCAGCGCCGCCCCAGCCTCTGGGGCCAACGTCCTGACTTTC CASSAAPASGANVLTF
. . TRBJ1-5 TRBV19 TGTGCCAGTAGTAGCCAACTCTATCAGCCCCAGCATTTT CASSSQLYQPQHF
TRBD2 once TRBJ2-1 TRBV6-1 TGTGCCAGCAGTTTAGCGAGCGGGAGAGTCTATGAGCAGTTCTTC CASSLASGRVYEQFF
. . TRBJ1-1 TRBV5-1 TGCGCCAGCAGCTTGGCTGGTACGGGGAACACTGAAGCTTTCTTT CASSLAGTGNTEAFF
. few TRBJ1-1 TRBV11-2 TGTGCCAGCAGCTTTTGGGGGAACACTGAAGCTTTCTTT CASSFWGNTEAFF
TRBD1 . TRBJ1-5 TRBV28 TGTGCCAGCAGTTATCCGGGACAGGGGTATCAGCCCCAGCATTTT CASSYPGQGYQPQHF
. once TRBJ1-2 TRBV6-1 TGTGCCAGCAGCCCGGTTACGGGGGGCTACACCTTC CASSPVTGGYTF
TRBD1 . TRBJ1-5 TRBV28 TGTGCCAGCAGTTTTCGGAGGACAGGGGTTAATCAGCCCCAGCATTTT CASSFRRTGVNQPQHF
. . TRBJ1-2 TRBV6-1 TGTGCCAGCAGTGCCCTCGACAGACTCTATGGCTACACCTTC CASSALDRLYGYTF
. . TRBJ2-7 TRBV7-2 TGTGCCAGCAGCTTAGCGGGGGGCCGAGAGCAGTACTTC CASSLAGGREQYF
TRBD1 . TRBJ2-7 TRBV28 TGTGCCAGCAGTAACCGGGACAGGGCCGTCCACGAGCAGTACTTC CASSNRDRAVHEQYF
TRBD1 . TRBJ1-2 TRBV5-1 TGCGCCAGCAGGGATGACCCAGGGGGCTATGGCTACACCTTC CASRDDPGGYGYTF
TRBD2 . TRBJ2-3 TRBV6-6 TGTGCCAGCAGTTACGGGGTAGCGGGAGATACGCAGTATTTT CASSYGVAGDTQYF
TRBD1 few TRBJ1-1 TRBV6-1 TGTGCCAGCAGTGAACAGGGGGCCCTGGCTTTCTTT CASSEQGALAFF
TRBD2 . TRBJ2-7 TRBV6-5 TGTGCCAGCAGTCGTGCGGGGGATGTGTACGAGCAGTACTTC CASSRAGDVYEQYF
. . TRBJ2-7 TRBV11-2 TGTGCCAGCAGTAAAATATCGTCGACAAATCGGTACGAGCAGTACTTC CASSKISSTNRYEQYF
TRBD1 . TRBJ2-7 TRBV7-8 TGTGCCAGCAGCTTAGCCGGACAGGGCTCCTACGAGCAGTACTTC CASSLAGQGSYEQYF
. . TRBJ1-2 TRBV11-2 TGTGCCAGCAGCTTAACAGGGTCCTTAGTCTACACCTTC CASSLTGSLVYTF
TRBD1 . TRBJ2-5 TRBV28 TGTGCCAGCAGGGGAGGGGGACTACAGGGGGCGGTTGAGACCCAGTACTTC CASRGGGLQGAVETQYF
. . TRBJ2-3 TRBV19 TGTGCCAGTACCTCTAGACAGACGTTCCGCCAACGGCAGTATTTT CASTSRQTFRQRQYF
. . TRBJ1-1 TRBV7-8 TGTGCCAGCAGCTTATTTCGGGGCACTGAAGCTTTCTTT CASSLFRGTEAFF
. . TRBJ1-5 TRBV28 TGTGCCAGCAGTTTTAGGGTCGGCGGGCAGAGCAATCAGCCCCAGCATTTT CASSFRVGGQSNQPQHF